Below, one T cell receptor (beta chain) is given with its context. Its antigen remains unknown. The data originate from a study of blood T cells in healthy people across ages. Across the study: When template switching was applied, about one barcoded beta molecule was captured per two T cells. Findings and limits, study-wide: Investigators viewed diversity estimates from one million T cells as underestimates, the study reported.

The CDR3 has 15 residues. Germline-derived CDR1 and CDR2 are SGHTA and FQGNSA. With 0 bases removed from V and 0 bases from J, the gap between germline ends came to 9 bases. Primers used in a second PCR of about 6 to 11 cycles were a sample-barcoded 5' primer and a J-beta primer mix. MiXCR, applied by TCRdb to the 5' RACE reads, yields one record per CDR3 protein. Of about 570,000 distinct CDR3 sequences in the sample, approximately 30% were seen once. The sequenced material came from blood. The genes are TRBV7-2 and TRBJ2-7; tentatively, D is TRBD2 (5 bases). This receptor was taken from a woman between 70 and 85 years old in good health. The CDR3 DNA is TGTGCCAGCAGCTTAGCTATGGGGAGCTCCTACGAGCAGTACTTC. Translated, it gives CASSLAMGSSYEQYF.